The count of the clone carrying this T cell receptor (beta chain) is one. Its antigen is unknown. Sequencing used immunoSEQ multiplex PCR; TCRdb keeps in-frame clones, though not all of them. The table includes about 150,000 clones, approximately 94% detected once. CDR1 KGHSH and CDR2 LQKENI come from the germline V gene. V lost 3 bases and J lost 4, with 7 bases in between. The CDR3 is made up of 13 amino acids. This specimen belongs to a study of cytomegalovirus exposure and HLA in healthy donors. Study-level findings and limits: First-cohort TCR clusters were later found to tend to co-occur in the 120 or so validation repertoires. In vitro work confirmed that three CMV-associated chains recognize CMV antigens.

The sample taken for sequencing was PBMCs. The receptor's source is a man aged 18 to 35 in good health and CMV-seropositive. The chain links TRBV18 to TRBJ1-5; D not resolved. The CDR3 sequence is CASSPGRNQPQHF. CDR3 DNA: TGTGCCAGCTCACCGGGGAGAAATCAGCCCCAGCATTTT. Complete variable domain (other parts from reference TRBV18 and TRBJ1-5): NAGVMQNPRHLVRRRGQEARLRCSPMKGHSHVYWYRQLPEEGLKFMVYLQKENIIDESGMPKERFSAEFPKEGPSILRIQQVVRGDSAAYFCASSPGRNQPQHFGDGTRLSIL.